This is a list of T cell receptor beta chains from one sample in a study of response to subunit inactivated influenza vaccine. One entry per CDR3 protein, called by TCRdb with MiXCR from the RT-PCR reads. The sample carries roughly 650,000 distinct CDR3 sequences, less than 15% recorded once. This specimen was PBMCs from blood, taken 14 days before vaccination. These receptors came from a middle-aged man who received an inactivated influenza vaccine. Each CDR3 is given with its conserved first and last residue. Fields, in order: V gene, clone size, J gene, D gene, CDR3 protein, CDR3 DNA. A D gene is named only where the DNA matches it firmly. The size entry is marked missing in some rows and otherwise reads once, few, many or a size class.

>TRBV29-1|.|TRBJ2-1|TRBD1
CSAEGTGGNEQFF
TGCAGCGCCGAGGGGACAGGGGGCAATGAGCAGTTCTTC
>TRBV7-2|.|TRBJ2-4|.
CASSRDRGNIQYF
TGTGCCAGCAGCAGGGACCGGGGGAACATTCAGTACTTC
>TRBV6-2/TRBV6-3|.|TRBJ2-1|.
CASSYLASGLNEQFF
TGTGCCAGCAGTTACCTGGCCAGCGGACTAAATGAGCAGTTCTTC
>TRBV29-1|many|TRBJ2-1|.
CSVERLASQQFF
TGCAGCGTTGAAAGGCTAGCGAGCCAACAGTTCTTC
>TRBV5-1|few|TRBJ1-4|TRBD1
CASSLGTGREKLFF
TGCGCCAGCAGCTTGGGGACAGGGCGAGAAAAACTGTTTTTT
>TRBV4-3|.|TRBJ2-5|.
CASSQDVYEETQYF
TGCGCCAGCAGCCAAGACGTGTATGAAGAGACCCAGTACTTC
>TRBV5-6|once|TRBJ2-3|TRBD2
CASSRKAGGPRGTQYF
TGTGCCAGCAGCCGGAAGGCGGGAGGCCCCCGAGGTACGCAGTATTTT
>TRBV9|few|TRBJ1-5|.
CASSVGTVYQPQHF
TGTGCCAGCAGCGTAGGGACAGTTTATCAGCCCCAGCATTTT
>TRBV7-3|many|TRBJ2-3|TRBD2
CASSHLGTGGPSPDTQYF
TGTGCCAGCAGCCACTTGGGTACGGGAGGGCCTAGTCCAGATACGCAGTATTTT
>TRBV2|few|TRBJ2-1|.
CATTEDGRERYNEQFF
TGTGCCACCACAGAGGATGGGCGGGAAAGATACAATGAGCAGTTCTTC
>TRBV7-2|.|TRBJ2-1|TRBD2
CASSLVTSGYNEQFF
TGTGCCAGCAGCTTAGTCACTAGCGGCTACAATGAGCAGTTCTTC
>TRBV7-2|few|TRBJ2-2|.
CASRADGYTGELFF
TGTGCCAGCAGGGCAGATGGGTACACCGGGGAGCTGTTTTTT
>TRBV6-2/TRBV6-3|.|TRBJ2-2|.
CASSYGQYTGELFF
TGTGCCAGCAGTTACGGGCAGTACACCGGGGAGCTGTTTTTT
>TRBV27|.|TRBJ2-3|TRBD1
CASSFIETGGTDTQYF
TGTGCCAGCAGTTTCATCGAGACAGGGGGCACAGATACGCAGTATTTT
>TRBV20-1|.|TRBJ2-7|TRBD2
CSARTSAGDEQYF
TGCAGTGCCCGTACTAGCGCGGGGGACGAGCAGTACTTC
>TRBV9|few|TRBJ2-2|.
CASSVGSRGGAGELFF
TGTGCCAGCAGCGTAGGGAGCAGGGGAGGCGCCGGGGAGCTGTTTTTT
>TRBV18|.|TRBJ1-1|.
CASSPAESGNTEAFF
TGTGCCAGCTCACCAGCGGAGTCCGGGAACACTGAAGCTTTCTTT
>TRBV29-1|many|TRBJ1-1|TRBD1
CSVSQGANTEAFF
TGCAGCGTGTCACAGGGGGCGAACACTGAAGCTTTCTTT
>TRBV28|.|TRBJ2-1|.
CASRLDGNEQFF
TGTGCCAGCAGGCTGGACGGAAATGAGCAGTTCTTC
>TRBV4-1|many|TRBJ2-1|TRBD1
CASSQGYLGQGSPEQFF
TGCGCCAGCAGCCAAGGTTATTTAGGACAGGGGTCTCCGGAGCAGTTCTTC
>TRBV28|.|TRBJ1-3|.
CASSVGLSLLYF
TGTGCCAGCAGTGTAGGACTGAGTCTGCTATATTTT
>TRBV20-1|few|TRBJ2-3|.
CSARDLRDTQYF
TGCAGTGCTAGAGATCTCCGGGATACGCAGTATTTT
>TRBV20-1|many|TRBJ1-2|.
CSARGQGYIFGYTF
TGCAGTGCTAGAGGGCAGGGGTATATCTTCGGCTACACCTTC
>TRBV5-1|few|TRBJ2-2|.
CASSFRAGNTGELFF
TGCGCCAGCAGCTTTCGGGCGGGGAACACCGGGGAGCTGTTTTTT
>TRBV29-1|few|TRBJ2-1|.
CSGLTGSSYNEQFF
TGCAGCGGCCTCACAGGGAGCTCCTACAATGAGCAGTTCTTC
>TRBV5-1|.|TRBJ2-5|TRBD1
CASSLFDRGDQETQYF
TGCGCCAGCAGCTTGTTCGACAGGGGGGACCAAGAGACCCAGTACTTC
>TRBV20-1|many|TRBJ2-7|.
CSAPGASNEQYF
TGCAGTGCTCCCGGGGCCTCGAACGAGCAGTACTTC
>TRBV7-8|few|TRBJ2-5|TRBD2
CASSLDPSGGRQETQYF
TGTGCCAGCAGCTTAGATCCTAGCGGGGGTCGTCAAGAGACCCAGTACTTC
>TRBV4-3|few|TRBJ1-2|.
CASSQQLGIANYGYTF
TGCGCCAGCAGCCAACAATTGGGAATAGCTAACTATGGCTACACCTTC
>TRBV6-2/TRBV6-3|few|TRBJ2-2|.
CASSPRRGGTGELFF
TGTGCCAGCAGCCCGCGACGAGGTGGCACCGGGGAGCTGTTTTTT
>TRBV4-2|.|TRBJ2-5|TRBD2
CASSQGGTSGKETQYF
TGTGCCAGCAGCCAAGGAGGGACTAGCGGGAAAGAGACCCAGTACTTC
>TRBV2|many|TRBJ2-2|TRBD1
CASSAWGQGANGELFF
TGTGCCAGCAGTGCGTGGGGACAGGGGGCGAACGGGGAGCTGTTTTTT
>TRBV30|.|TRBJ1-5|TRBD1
CAWSARTGVVNQPQHF
TGTGCCTGGAGTGCCCGGACAGGGGTGGTTAATCAGCCCCAGCATTTT
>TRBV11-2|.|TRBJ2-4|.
CASSLPKNIQYF
TGTGCCAGCAGTCTCCCCAAAAACATTCAGTACTTC
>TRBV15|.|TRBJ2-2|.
CATSRDQGVGTGELFF
TGTGCCACCAGCAGAGATCAGGGTGTCGGCACCGGGGAGCTGTTTTTT
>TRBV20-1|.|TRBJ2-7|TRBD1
CSARAGDRVTEQYF
TGCAGTGCTAGAGCAGGCGACAGGGTAACCGAGCAGTACTTC
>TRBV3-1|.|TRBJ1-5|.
CASSQDRLLQPQPQHF
TGTGCCAGCAGCCAAGATCGGTTATTACAGCCGCAGCCCCAGCATTTT
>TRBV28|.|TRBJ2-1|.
CASSHQRDYNEQFF
TGTGCCAGCAGTCACCAGCGAGACTACAATGAGCAGTTCTTC
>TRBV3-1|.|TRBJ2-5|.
CASSQSTIETQYF
TGTGCCAGCAGCCAATCGACGATTGAGACCCAGTACTTC
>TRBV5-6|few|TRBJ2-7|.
CASSLPISYEQYF
TGTGCCAGCAGCTTGCCCATATCCTACGAGCAGTACTTC
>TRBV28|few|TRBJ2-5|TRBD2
CASSFGLRGVQETQYF
TGTGCCAGCAGTTTCGGGTTACGGGGGGTACAAGAGACCCAGTACTTC